The next 2 T cell receptor beta chains were all read from a single sample in a study of T-cell reconstitution after alpha-beta-depleted transplantation in children. Using unique molecular identifiers, the investigators prepared the TCRbeta library. TCRdb fed the PCR reads into MiXCR, producing one record per CDR3 protein. The data show hundreds of thousands of distinct CDR3 sequences, about 30% seen once. This sample comprised PBMCs from the stem cell graft donor, obtained from the stem cell graft. These receptors were taken from a human donor who donated a stem cell graft to a child with aplastic anemia.

This clonotype turned up a few times. V gene TRBV6-5 combines with J gene TRBJ1-4; 7 nucleotides line up with TRBD1. V dropped 2 bases and J dropped 2; count of bases not matched to a gene: 5. This CDR3 is built from 16 residues. Germline V gives CDR1 MNHEY, CDR2 SVGAGI. Here the CDR3 DNA reads TGTGCCAGCAGTTACACCAGGGGGACTACTAATGAAAAACTGTTTTTT. It translates to CASSYTRGTTNEKLFF.

This clonotype was counted only a few times. The chain joins TRBV27 to TRBJ2-7, with TRBD2 matching 7 bases. Germline V gene lookup returns CDR1 MNHEY and CDR2 SMNVEV (reference sequence). The J segment lost 5 bases and the V segment lost 2 bases, leaving 3 bases of the junction unmatched. The CDR3 has 13 amino acids. The CDR3 loop reads CASSLGGGHEQYV. The CDR3 DNA reads as TGTGCCAGCAGTTTAGGCGGGGGTCACGAGCAGTACGTC.